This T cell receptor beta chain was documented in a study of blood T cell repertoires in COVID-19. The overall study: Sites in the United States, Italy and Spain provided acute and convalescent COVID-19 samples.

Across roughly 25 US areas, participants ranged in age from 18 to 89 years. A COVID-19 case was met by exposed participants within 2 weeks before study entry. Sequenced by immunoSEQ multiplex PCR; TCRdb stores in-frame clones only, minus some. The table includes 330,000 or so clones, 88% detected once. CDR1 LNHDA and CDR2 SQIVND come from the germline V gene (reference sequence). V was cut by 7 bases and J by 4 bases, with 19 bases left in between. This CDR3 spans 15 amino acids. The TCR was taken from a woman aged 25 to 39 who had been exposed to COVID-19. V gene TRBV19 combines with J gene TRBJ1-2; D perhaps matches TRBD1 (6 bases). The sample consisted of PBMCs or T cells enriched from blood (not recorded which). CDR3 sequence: CASIGSRGRGYGYTF. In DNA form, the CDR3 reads TGTGCCAGTATTGGGAGTCGGGGCAGGGGCTATGGCTACACCTTC.